A selection of T cell receptor beta chains follows, all from one sample in a study of shared clonotypes between healthy human individuals. Produced via immunoSEQ multiplex PCR; TCRdb's table is partial and in-frame only. This sample carries about 1 million clones, around 74% of them seen once, and the ten largest clones take 1.4% to 1.5%. Sequenced input: memory CD4+ T cells sorted from blood. The source of these receptors is a man aged 18 to 35 in good health. Each CDR3 is given without its conserved first and last residue. The order of the fields is J gene, V gene, CDR3 protein.

TRBJ1-2 | TRBV10-3 | AISETTGGGALNYGYT
TRBJ2-5 | TRBV6-5 | ASSRGIDQETQY
TRBJ2-7 | TRBV10-3 | AISSGTGVIEQY
TRBJ1-2 | TRBV29-1 | SVEENNYGYT
TRBJ2-2 | TRBV6-1 | ASTRRLGGELF
TRBJ2-1 | TRBV7-9 | ASSPTSGRGEQF
TRBJ1-4 | TRBV6-5 | ASSSGKTNEKLF
TRBJ2-1 | TRBV7-3 | ASSPRTGEMQF
TRBJ2-5 | TRBV5-1 | ASSRGRGLGEETQY
TRBJ2-3 | TRBV9 | ASSVLAKSTDTQY
TRBJ1-1 | TRBV11-2 | ASSLMSNTEAF
TRBJ1-5 | TRBV28 | ASSFRVWDQPQH
TRBJ1-1 | TRBV19 | ASSPDRVKTEAF
TRBJ2-1 | TRBV4-2 | ASSQGGTSSYNEQF
TRBJ2-2 | TRBV9 | ASRGQNTGELF
TRBJ1-5 | TRBV28 | ASKQGGSNQPQH
TRBJ2-7 | TRBV28 | ASSLVSPYEQY
TRBJ1-2 | TRBV6-1 | ASSNPVDGYT
TRBJ2-1 | TRBV10-1 | ASSRITNQLLF
TRBJ1-4 | TRBV27 | ASSYGTATNEKLF
TRBJ2-3 | TRBV27 | ASSLTSGRRDTQY
TRBJ2-3 | TRBV7-9 | ASSPPGGTGGNTQY
TRBJ2-2 | TRBV7-2 | ASSAGGLAGYTGELF
TRBJ2-3 | TRBV9 | ASSVSRDPSMGTQY
TRBJ1-2 | TRBV10-3 | ANAPGTGDYGYT
TRBJ2-5 | TRBV9 | ASSPTFGATLETQY
TRBJ2-7 | TRBV29-1 | SAMGQVNYEQY
TRBJ1-1 | TRBV6-6 | ASSYGTGINTEAF
TRBJ2-7 | TRBV6-5 | ASRPGPRGEQY
TRBJ2-7 | TRBV4-3 | ASSQEGGFHEQY
TRBJ2-5 | TRBV5-1 | ASTIGGGTNLYETQY
TRBJ1-6 | TRBV9 | ASSTGTGGSSPLH
TRBJ2-1 | TRBV6-1 | ASSESVSGRFDEQF
TRBJ2-2 | TRBV11-3 | ASSPRSTGELF
TRBJ2-1 | TRBV5-1 | ASSPGGSSVQF
TRBJ1-3 | TRBV5-1 | ASSPMGTGNTIY
TRBJ1-5 | TRBV6-1 | ASSGTGSQPQH
TRBJ1-1 | TRBV7-3 | ASSLTGGYTEAF
TRBJ1-4 | TRBV30 | AMTGDNEKLF
TRBJ2-3 | TRBV6-6 | ASSSRGWSTDTQY
TRBJ1-2 | TRBV4-1 | ASSQRTGSPGYT
TRBJ2-5 | TRBV10-3 | AISQIAGGKETQY
TRBJ2-1 | TRBV6-6 | ASSYSSSYYNEQF
TRBJ1-5 | TRBV19 | ASSINGPGNQPQH
TRBJ2-5 | TRBV10-3 | AISGGEETQY
TRBJ1-3 | TRBV12-5 | ASAGLPGDTIY
TRBJ2-5 | TRBV4-1 | ASSQDIAGGGQETQY
TRBJ1-2 | TRBV4-1 | ASSDNLGANYGYT
TRBJ2-7 | TRBV7-2 | ASRSSGNSYEQY
TRBJ1-1 | TRBV5-6 | ASSLGQLRNTEAF
TRBJ1-2 | TRBV30 | AWSRSEGMLYGYT
TRBJ2-3 | TRBV10-3 | AISDGASGSTDTQY
TRBJ2-5 | TRBV4-2 | ASSQELGATQY
TRBJ1-1 | TRBV5-1 | ASSLAQTNTEAF
TRBJ2-7 | TRBV28 | ASRKAGSYEQY
TRBJ2-1 | TRBV6-1 | ASRRTGLYNEQF